This T cell receptor beta chain was sequenced during a study of blood T cell repertoires in COVID-19. On the study more broadly: COVID-19 samples collected from the United States, Italy and Spain covered acute and convalescent phases.

Measured with immunoSEQ multiplex PCR; TCRdb has only the in-frame clones, and not every one. The sample has 90,000 to 120,000 clones; about 88% are singletons. The CDR3 totals 15 residues. Per the germline V gene, CDR1 is LGHNA and CDR2 is YNFKEQ. V trimming: 1 base; J trimming: 6 bases; junction bases outside the gene matches: 7. This clone is a singleton in its sample. This TCR derives from a human donor in a cohort sampled during active COVID-19. Sequencing was performed on peripheral blood. This chain links TRBV4-2 with TRBJ1-2; 8 bases agree with TRBD1. This chain's CDR3 is CASSQVGQGTNGYTF. In DNA form, the CDR3 reads TGTGCCAGCAGCCAAGTCGGACAGGGTACGAATGGCTACACCTTC.